The rows below give T cell receptor beta chains drawn from one sample of a study of early T cells in non-severe SARS-CoV-2 infection. TCRdb used MiXCR to reprocess the 5' RACE reads, holding one entry per CDR3 protein. The data contain tens of thousands of distinct CDR3 sequences, 5% to 6% of them singletons. The material sequenced was whole blood. Every receptor here comes from an adult who was a healthcare worker with PCR-confirmed SARS-CoV-2 infection or an uninfected control (not recorded which). Each CDR3 is given with its conserved first and last residue. D genes are given only for firm matches. Clone size is not always given. Where it is, it says once, few, many or a class for expanded clones.

many,TRBJ1-6,TRBV9,NA,CASSVEWTDSPLHF,TGTGCCAGCAGCGTAGAATGGACTGATTCACCCCTCCACTTT
many,TRBJ1-5,TRBV6-1,NA,CASSERGHSNQPQHF,TGTGCCAGCAGTGAAAGGGGTCACTCGAATCAGCCCCAGCATTTT
many,TRBJ1-4,TRBV12-3/TRBV12-4,NA,CASSQGRSNEKLFF,TGTGCCAGCAGCCAGGGACGTTCAAATGAAAAACTGTTTTTT
NA,TRBJ2-5,TRBV6-2/TRBV6-3,NA,CASRNDLILSETQYF,TGTGCCAGCAGAAACGACCTTATTCTCTCCGAGACCCAGTACTTC
NA,TRBJ2-3,TRBV7-2,NA,CASSSGPNPRGTDTQYF,TGTGCCAGCAGCTCCGGACCGAACCCGAGGGGCACAGATACGCAGTATTTT
many,TRBJ2-3,TRBV20-1,NA,CSARDVSGTQYF,TGCAGTGCTAGGGATGTGTCGGGAACGCAGTATTTT
many,TRBJ1-5,TRBV5-1,NA,CASSFETLDQPQHF,TGCGCCAGCAGCTTCGAGACACTGGATCAGCCCCAGCATTTT
many,TRBJ2-7,TRBV21-1,NA,CASSKVPDIPYEQYF,TGTGCCAGCAGCAAAGTTCCGGACATCCCCTACGAGCAGTACTTC
many,TRBJ1-2,TRBV6-1,NA,CAIKREGLLSGYTF,TGTGCCATCAAGCGGGAGGGTCTTCTCTCTGGCTACACCTTC
few,TRBJ2-7,TRBV6-2/TRBV6-3,NA,CASSRYREGDEQYF,TGTGCCAGCAGCCGATACAGGGAAGGTGACGAGCAGTACTTC
many,TRBJ1-1,TRBV18,TRBD1,CASSPTGYTEAFF,TGTGCCAGCTCACCGACAGGGTACACTGAAGCTTTCTTT
many,TRBJ1-6,TRBV27,TRBD1,CASKTRTGMMGSSPLHF,TGTGCCAGCAAGACCCGGACAGGGATGATGGGTAGTTCACCCCTCCACTTT
many,TRBJ2-1,TRBV7-6,NA,CASSSRAIDNEQFF,TGTGCCAGCAGTTCGAGGGCGATTGACAATGAGCAGTTCTTC
many,TRBJ1-4,TRBV7-2,NA,CASSLGAGGPFATNEKLFF,TGTGCCAGCAGCTTAGGTGCCGGGGGACCTTTTGCAACTAATGAAAAACTGTTTTTT
few,TRBJ2-4,TRBV5-1,NA,CASSLDRSKNIQYF,TGCGCCAGCAGCTTGGACCGCAGCAAGAACATTCAGTACTTC
many,TRBJ2-5,TRBV6-5,NA,CASSFGPSQYF,TGTGCCAGCAGTTTCGGGCCGAGCCAGTACTTC
NA,TRBJ1-6,TRBV30,NA,CAWSVAGSGESPLHF,TGTGCCTGGAGTGTAGCCGGGTCAGGGGAATCACCCCTCCACTTT
many,TRBJ2-3,TRBV10-3,TRBD2,CAISESLAGSLGDTQYF,TGTGCCATCAGTGAGTCCCTAGCGGGCTCGCTCGGAGATACGCAGTATTTT
many,TRBJ2-3,TRBV7-2,NA,CASSYRGARTDTQYF,TGTGCCAGCAGCTACCGCGGGGCACGCACAGATACGCAGTATTTT
few,TRBJ1-1,TRBV4-1,NA,CASSQDREYTEAFF,TGCGCCAGCAGCCAAGATCGCGAATACACTGAAGCTTTCTTT
few,TRBJ2-1,TRBV6-1,NA,CASSLSNDNEQFF,TGTGCCAGCAGTTTGTCGAACGACAATGAGCAGTTCTTC
many,TRBJ2-7,TRBV28,TRBD1,CASRTPGQSYEQYF,TGTGCCAGCAGAACACCGGGACAGTCCTACGAGCAGTACTTC
medium-sized,TRBJ2-1,TRBV20-1,TRBD2,CSASPSGSIYEQFF,TGCAGTGCTAGCCCTAGCGGGAGTATCTATGAGCAGTTCTTC
many,TRBJ1-5,TRBV6-5,NA,CASSPGFSGNQPQHF,TGTGCCAGCAGTCCAGGGTTTTCGGGCAATCAGCCCCAGCATTTT
few,TRBJ2-5,TRBV7-2,NA,CASSLEWGGPKGTQYF,TGTGCCAGCAGCTTAGAGTGGGGTGGGCCAAAGGGGACCCAGTACTTC
many,TRBJ2-1,TRBV2,NA,CASTDSGSYNEQFF,TGTGCCAGCACTGATAGCGGCAGCTACAATGAGCAGTTCTTC
many,TRBJ2-7,TRBV20-1,TRBD1,CSANWQGAYEQYF,TGCAGTGCTAATTGGCAGGGGGCCTACGAGCAGTACTTC
few,TRBJ2-1,TRBV27,TRBD2,CASRPPSGRRSFNEQFF,TGTGCCAGCAGGCCACCTAGCGGGAGAAGGTCGTTCAATGAGCAGTTCTTC
many,TRBJ2-3,TRBV20-1,NA,CSARRTGSDTQYF,TGCAGTGCTAGGCGTACAGGGTCCGATACGCAGTATTTT
many,TRBJ2-7,TRBV10-3,TRBD1,CAISETGGLDEQYF,TGTGCCATCAGTGAAACAGGGGGCTTAGACGAGCAGTACTTC
many,TRBJ2-7,TRBV6-2/TRBV6-3,NA,CASSYTYEQYF,TGTGCCAGCAGTTACACCTACGAGCAGTACTTC
few,TRBJ1-4,TRBV6-1,NA,CASRQSRGNQATNEKLFF,TGTGCCAGCAGACAAAGCAGGGGAAATCAGGCAACTAATGAAAAACTGTTTTTT
many,TRBJ2-4,TRBV6-5,TRBD2,CASIGPSGSKAKNIQYF,TGTGCCAGCATTGGCCCTAGCGGGAGTAAGGCCAAAAACATTCAGTACTTC
few,TRBJ1-2,TRBV7-2,NA,CASSFGSVTNYGYTF,TGTGCCAGCAGCTTTGGGTCAGTTACTAACTATGGCTACACCTTC
many,TRBJ2-1,TRBV3-1,TRBD2,CASSSSGRPANEQFF,TGTGCCAGCAGCTCGAGCGGGAGGCCGGCCAATGAGCAGTTCTTC
many,TRBJ2-7,TRBV14,NA,CASSRTGDPPEQYF,TGTGCCAGCAGCCGGACGGGAGACCCACCCGAGCAGTACTTC
few,TRBJ2-7,TRBV6-2/TRBV6-3,TRBD1,CASSTIGTGAYEQYF,TGTGCCAGCAGCACTATCGGGACAGGGGCCTACGAGCAGTACTTC
NA,TRBJ2-7,TRBV5-8,NA,CASSLASNRAHYEQYF,TGTGCCAGCAGCTTGGCCTCGAACAGGGCCCACTACGAGCAGTACTTC
NA,TRBJ1-5,TRBV5-1,TRBD1,CASRQGTGPWPQHF,TGCGCCAGCAGACAGGGGACAGGCCCGTGGCCCCAGCATTTT
NA,TRBJ2-3,TRBV7-2,TRBD2,CASSIGLAHTDTQYF,TGTGCCAGCAGCATCGGACTAGCGCACACAGATACGCAGTATTTT
medium-sized,TRBJ2-1,TRBV6-1,NA,CASSEALGPDEQFF,TGTGCCAGCAGTGAAGCACTGGGACCGGATGAGCAGTTCTTC